This T cell receptor beta chain was identified during a study of CD8+CD57+ T cells in acquired aplastic anemia. For the study at large: Sorted cells (CD4+ and CD8+) yielded DNA amounts that averaged about 3.4 ug.

Genomic DNA templated the TCR beta VDJ and CDR3 profiling. One entry per CDR3 protein, called by TCRdb with MiXCR from the reads. This sample yields about 180,000 distinct CDR3 sequences, of which around half are seen a single time; about 2.9% belongs to the top ten. Sequenced input: sorted CD4+, CD8+, or CD8+CD57+ T cells (not recorded which) from PBMCs. The source of this sequence is a human donor in good health.

DNA of the CDR3: TGTGCCAGCAGCCTCACAGGGGGCCCCGGGCAGCCCCAGCATTTT. Translating gives CASSLTGGPGQPQHF. This sequence joins TRBV7-3 and TRBJ1-5; 9 nucleotides agree with TRBD1. The germline V gene has CDR1 SGHTA and CDR2 FQGTGA. The CDR3 is 15 amino acids. V trimming: 5 bases; J trimming: 7 bases; junction bases outside the gene matches: 9.